Each of the 16 T cell receptor beta chains below was sequenced from the same sample in a study of T cells in tumors after PD-1 blockade. The table came from immunoSEQ multiplex PCR; TCRdb's copy has only in-frame clones and leaves some out. The profile shows around 60,000 clones, around 80% of them singletons. The sequenced sample was PBMCs, obtained before anti-PD-1 treatment. Receptors originate from a human donor with basal cell carcinoma.

The chain uses TRBV6-6 and TRBJ2-7; D is unresolved. Between the trimmed V and J ends, which lost 6 bases and 7 bases, there was a span of 10 bases. Germline V gives CDR1 MNHNY, CDR2 SVGAGI (reference sequence). The CDR3 covers 11 residues. CDR3 DNA: TGTGCCAGCAGCCCACTCGAGGAGCAGTACTTC. It is translated as CASSPLEEQYF.

The chain carries TRBV30 and TRBJ2-7; D possibly matches TRBD1 or TRBD2 (5 bases each). The CDR3 has 11 amino acids. CDR1 is GTSNPN and CDR2 is SVGIG in the germline V gene (reference sequence). The V end lost 1 base, the J end lost 4 bases, and 5 bases lay between the germline ends. The CDR3: CAWSGGYEQYF. As DNA, the CDR3 is TGTGCCTGGAGTGGGGGGTACGAGCAGTACTTC.

The sample holds one count of this clone. Relative to the germline gene, one junction end is altered; a read error may explain this. This sample also contains other DNA sequences that code for the same CDR3. This rearrangement joins TRBV30 to TRBJ1-4, with a possible D match to TRBD1 (6 bases). This CDR3 is 15 amino acids long. Per the germline V gene, CDR1 is GTSNPN and CDR2 is SVGIG (reference sequence). The CDR3 nucleotides are TGCGCCTGGAGACGTTACGGGACAAGAAGTGAAAAACTGTTTTTT. It specifies CAWRRYGTRSEKLFF.

Comment on this clone: Since no conserved phenylalanine or tryptophan closes the CDR3, a read error is the likely cause. The V call is TRBV29-1, the J call TRBJ1-1, with D possibly TRBD1 on 6 matching bases. CDR1 SQVTM and CDR2 ANQGSEA come from the germline V gene. V was cut by 4 bases and J by 10 bases, with 16 bases left in between. The CDR3 covers 12 residues. Written as DNA, the CDR3 is TGCAGCGTTGCTGGGGGGCAGAGAGTAGCTTTCCTT. This codes for CSVAGGQRVAFL.

The J gene is TRBJ1-1, the V gene TRBV19; D may be TRBD1 (6 bases). V lost 2 bases and J 9 bases, leaving 19 bases between the germline ends. The CDR3 runs to 15 residues. Germline CDR1 LNHDA, CDR2 SQIVND (reference sequence). The CDR3 loop reads CASSISSSRGLKAFF. The CDR3, as DNA: TGTGCCAGTAGTATAAGTTCGAGCAGGGGACTGAAAGCTTTCTTT.

The rearrangement links TRBV6-6 to TRBJ2-1, with 10 bases aligning to TRBD2. V shed 6 bases and J 3 bases; nucleotides not matched to a gene: 5. Germline values: CDR1 MNHNY, CDR2 SVGAGI (reference sequence). The CDR3 length is 15 residues. The CDR3 DNA follows: TGTGCCAGCAGCCTAGCGGGGGCCCACTACAATGAGCAGTTCTTC. Translating it yields CASSLAGAHYNEQFF.

The chain recombines TRBV19 with TRBJ1-1; D gene uncertain. This CDR3 contains 15 residues. V gave up 7 bases and J gave up 1 base, with 16 bases separating them. In germline, CDR1 is LNHDA, CDR2 SQIVND (reference sequence). The CDR3 DNA is TGTGCCAGTAAAAGCCCCGGGATCTCGAACACTGAAGCTTTCTTT. Its protein is CASKSPGISNTEAFF.

The V call is TRBV30, the J call TRBJ1-6; TRBD1 aligns across 7 bases. V lost 2 bases and J lost 10; bases outside the gene matches: 8. The CDR3 extends over 14 amino acids. Per the germline V gene, CDR1 is GTSNPN and CDR2 is SVGIG (reference sequence). As DNA, the CDR3 is TGTGCCTGGAGTACGGACAGGATTGCCTCACCCCTCCACTTT. This encodes CAWSTDRIASPLHF. Using reference TRBV30 and TRBJ1-6 for the parts outside the CDR3, the full variable domain is SQTIHQWPATLVQPVGSPLSLECTVEGTSNPNLYWYRQAAGRGLQLLFYSVGIGQISSEVPQNLSASRPQDRQFILSSKKLLLSDSGFYLCAWSTDRIASPLHFGNGTRLTVT.

This clone appeared a single time. The rearrangement links TRBV5-1 to TRBJ1-1, with a weak D call TRBD1 (6 bases). Trimming removed 6 bases at V and 1 base at J, with 19 bases between. Per the germline V gene, CDR1 is SGHRS and CDR2 is YFSETQ. This CDR3 spans 16 amino acids. In DNA form, the CDR3 reads TGCGCCAGCATGATGACCGCCGGGACAAGGAACACTGAAGCTTTCTTT. Residues: CASMMTAGTRNTEAFF.

V and J are TRBV6-2 or TRBV6-3 and TRBJ2-1; 11 bases fit TRBD2. Trimming removed 0 bases from V and 6 bases from J; junction bases left unmatched: 4. The CDR3 spans 16 residues. Germline assignment: CDR1 MNHEY and CDR2 SVGEGT. The CDR3 DNA reads TGTGCCAGCAGTTACTCGAGTAGCGGGGGGGTCAATGAGCAGTTCTTC. This codes for CASSYSSSGGVNEQFF.

J is TRBJ2-1 and V is TRBV12-3 or TRBV12-4; 8 nucleotides align to TRBD1. CDR3 length: 13 residues. With V trimmed by 3 bases and J by 6 bases, 1 base remained unmatched. CDR3 in amino acids: CASSFTGGNEQFF. CDR3 coding DNA: TGTGCCAGCAGTTTTACAGGGGGCAATGAGCAGTTCTTC.

This clone turned up a few times. The gene calls are TRBV6-6 and TRBJ2-3; D unclear. This CDR3 comprises 14 residues. V dropped 2 bases and J dropped 2 bases, with 8 bases sitting between them. Germline CDR1 MNHNY, CDR2 SVGAGI (reference sequence). CDR3 protein: CASSYLRNTDTQYF. The CDR3 DNA reads TGTGCCAGCAGTTACCTGCGGAACACAGATACGCAGTATTTT.

Worth noting for this clone: Sequence at one end of the junction differs from germline and may be a read error. This chain connects TRBV7-7 to TRBJ1-4; 7 nucleotides align to TRBD1. This CDR3 contains 17 residues. Germline V CDR1 and CDR2: SSHAT, FNYEAQ (reference sequence). The CDR3 reads CASSSKDRLSYNEKLFF. CDR3 sequence (DNA): TGTGCTAGCAGCTCTAAGGACAGGCTTAGCTATAATGAAAAACTGTTTTTT.

The chain couples TRBV20-1 to TRBJ2-6, with D possibly matching TRBD2 (6 bases). Per the germline V gene, CDR1 is DFQATT and CDR2 is SNEGSKA (reference sequence). The CDR3 runs to 15 residues. V shed 3 bases and J shed 1 base, with 10 bases lying between them. The DNA for the CDR3 is TGCAGTGCTAGTCCGGAGGGTTCTGGGGCCAACGTCCTGACTTTC. It specifies CSASPEGSGANVLTF.

The chain recombines TRBV7-9 with TRBJ2-1, with unresolved D. The CDR3 is made up of 12 amino acids. Germline-derived CDR1 and CDR2 are SEHNR and FQNEAQ (reference sequence). V lost 2 bases, J lost 8 bases, and 7 bases lay in between. CDR3 protein: CASSLLWDEQFF. The DNA of the CDR3 is TGTGCCAGCAGCTTACTATGGGATGAGCAGTTCTTC.

V and J are TRBV19 and TRBJ1-5, with 8 bases fitting TRBD1. Germline-derived CDR1 and CDR2 are LNHDA and SQIVND (reference sequence). The length of the CDR3 is 16 residues. The V segment lost 4 bases and the J segment 2 bases; nucleotides outside the gene matches: 7. The CDR3 here is CASSRRTGRGNQPQHF. The CDR3 coding sequence is TGTGCCAGTAGTAGACGGACAGGGCGAGGCAATCAGCCCCAGCATTTT.